What follows are 8 T cell receptor beta chains derived from one specimen sequenced in a study of blood T cells in healthy people across ages. Primers used in a second PCR of roughly 6 to 11 cycles were a sample-barcoded 5' primer and a J-beta primer mix. TCRdb processed the 5' RACE reads anew with MiXCR; each CDR3 protein has one entry. This sample has 1.4 million or so distinct CDR3 sequences, with 40% to 45% found just once. Sequences were obtained from blood. The source of these receptors is a woman in her late teens or twenties in good health.

The chain is built from TRBV18 and TRBJ1-2; D might be TRBD1 (5 bases). CDR1 and CDR2 from the germline V gene are KGHSH and LQKENI. The CDR3 contains 13 residues. V lost 0 bases to trimming and J lost 10 bases, with 12 bases between them. CDR3: CASSPPQGGNYTF. CDR3 in DNA: TGTGCCAGCTCACCACCCCAGGGAGGAAACTACACCTTC.

The chain uses TRBV6-5 and TRBJ2-5, with D possibly being TRBD1 (7 bases). Trimming stripped 5 bases from V and 0 bases from J, with 13 bases between. Germline CDR1 MNHEY, CDR2 SVGAGI. CDR3 length equals 15 residues. The CDR3 bases are TGTGCCAGCAGTCGCGGGACAGCTAACCAAGAGACCCAGTACTTC. Its translation is CASSRGTANQETQYF.

This clonotype turned up a few times. This chain joins TRBV4-1 and TRBJ1-4, with D possibly TRBD1 on 5 matching bases. V lost 4 bases to trimming and J lost 7 bases, with 10 bases between them. Germline-derived CDR1 and CDR2 are MGHRA and YSYEKL. The CDR3 runs to 13 residues. The CDR3 DNA follows: TGCGCCAGCAGCCGCCGGGACTCTGAAAAACTGTTTTTT. It yields the protein CASSRRDSEKLFF.

The rearrangement links TRBV6-5 to TRBJ2-7; D not resolved. The CDR3 has 16 amino acids. The V and J ends lost 6 bases and 0 bases respectively, with 18 bases between them. Per germline, CDR1 MNHEY and CDR2 SVGAGI. CDR3 DNA sequence: TGTGCCAGCAGATTGACAACTTCCCTTAGCTCCTACGAGCAGTACTTC. Translating it yields CASRLTTSLSSYEQYF.

V and J are TRBV6-2 or TRBV6-3 and TRBJ2-1; 11 positions agree with TRBD2. Germline loops: CDR1 MNHEY, CDR2 SVGEGT. CDR3 length: 14 amino acids. V lost 2 bases, J lost 8 bases, and 2 bases stayed unmatched. This chain's CDR3 is CASSYLAGGDEQFF. The CDR3, as DNA: TGTGCCAGCAGTTACCTAGCGGGGGGCGATGAGCAGTTCTTC.

This sequence joins TRBV29-1 and TRBJ1-3, with a possible D match to TRBD1 (5 bases). V was shortened by 3 bases and J by 3 bases, with 12 bases between the two germline ends. Per the germline V gene, CDR1 is SQVTM and CDR2 is ANQGSEA. The CDR3 is made up of 14 amino acids. CDR3 DNA: TGCAGCGTTGAGGGAGGGGAGGTTGGAAACACCATATATTTT. This encodes CSVEGGEVGNTIYF.

The chain is built from TRBV6-1 and TRBJ1-4, with D tentatively TRBD1 (5 bases). This CDR3 contains 16 residues. Trimming took off 0 bases at V and 8 bases at J, with 16 bases between the two ends. Germline CDR1 reads MNHNS; CDR2 reads SASEGT. The CDR3 spells CASSEASGSFREKLFF. DNA of the CDR3: TGTGCCAGCAGTGAAGCGTCAGGGAGCTTTAGGGAAAAACTGTTTTTT.

The rearrangement uses TRBV12-5 and TRBJ2-3, with a weak D call TRBD2 (6 bases). Germline V lookup: CDR1 LGHNT, CDR2 FRNRAP. Trimming took off 4 bases at V and 2 bases at J, with 10 bases between the two ends. CDR3 size: 14 residues. The CDR3 reads CASGSSGDTDTQYF. DNA for the CDR3: TGTGCTAGTGGTTCCTCGGGGGACACAGATACGCAGTATTTT.